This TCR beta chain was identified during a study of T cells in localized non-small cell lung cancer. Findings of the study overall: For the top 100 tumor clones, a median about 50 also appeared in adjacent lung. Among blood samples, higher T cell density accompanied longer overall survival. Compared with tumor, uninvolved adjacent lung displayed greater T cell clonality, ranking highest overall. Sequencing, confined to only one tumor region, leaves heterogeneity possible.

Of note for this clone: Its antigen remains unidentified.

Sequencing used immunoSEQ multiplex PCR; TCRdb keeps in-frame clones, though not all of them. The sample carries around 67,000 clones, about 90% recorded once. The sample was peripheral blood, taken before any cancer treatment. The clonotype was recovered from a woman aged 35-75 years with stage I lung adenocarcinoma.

CDR3 bases: TGTGCCAGCAGTGTAAGGAGGTACAGGGGCACTGAGCAGTTCTTC. It is translated as CASSVRRYRGTEQFF. The gene calls are TRBV5-6 and TRBJ2-1; 7 bases line up with TRBD1. The V gene end was trimmed by 5 bases and the J gene end by 9 bases; junction bases not matched to a gene: 14. CDR3 length: 15 amino acids. Germline CDR1 SGHDT, CDR2 YYEEEE. The full variable domain, rest sourced from reference TRBV5-6 and TRBJ2-1, is DAGVTQSPTHLIKTRGQQVTLRCSPKSGHDTVSWYQQALGQGPQFIFQYYEEEERQRGNFPDRFSGHQFPNYSSELNVNALLLGDSALYLCASSVRRYRGTEQFFGPGTRLTVL.